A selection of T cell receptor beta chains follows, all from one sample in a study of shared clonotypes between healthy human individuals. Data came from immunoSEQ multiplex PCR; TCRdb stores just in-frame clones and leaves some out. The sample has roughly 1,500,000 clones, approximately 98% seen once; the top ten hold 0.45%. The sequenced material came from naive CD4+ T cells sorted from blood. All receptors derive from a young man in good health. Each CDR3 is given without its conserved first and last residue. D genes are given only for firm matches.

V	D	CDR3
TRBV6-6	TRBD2	ASSPGGSEQF
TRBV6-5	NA	ASRVGKGGNQPQH
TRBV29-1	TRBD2	SVDSGRAPYEQY
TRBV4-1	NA	ASSQDSWGSGVQY
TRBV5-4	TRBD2	ASSLGLAGEDEQY
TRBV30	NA	AWRGAFYNEQF
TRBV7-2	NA	ASSSVGWAQY
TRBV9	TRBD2	ASSMGLAGPETQY
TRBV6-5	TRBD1	ASRPNRGSNEKLF
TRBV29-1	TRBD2	SVILLAGGSYNEQF
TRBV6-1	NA	ASSPTGGNQPQH
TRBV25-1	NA	ASSESKRSAYEQY
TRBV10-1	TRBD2	ASSESVAGLFTGELF